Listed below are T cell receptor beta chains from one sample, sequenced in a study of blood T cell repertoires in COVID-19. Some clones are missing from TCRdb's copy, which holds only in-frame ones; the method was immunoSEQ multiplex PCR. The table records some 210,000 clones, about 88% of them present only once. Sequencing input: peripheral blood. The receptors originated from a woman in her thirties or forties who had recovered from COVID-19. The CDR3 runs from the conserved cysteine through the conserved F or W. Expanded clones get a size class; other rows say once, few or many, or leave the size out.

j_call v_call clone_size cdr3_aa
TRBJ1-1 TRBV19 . CASSFGEGTEAFF
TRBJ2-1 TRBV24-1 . CATAPKAGVLYNEQFF
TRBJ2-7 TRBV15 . CATSRDYFYEQYF
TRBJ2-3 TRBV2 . CASSEFSGSADTQYF
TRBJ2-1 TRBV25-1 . CATSLAGASEQFF
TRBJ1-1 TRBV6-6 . CASAAPSFNTEAFF
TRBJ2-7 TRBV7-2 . CASSLAQASGRNYF
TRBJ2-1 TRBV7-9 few CASSLTGQGAYEQFF
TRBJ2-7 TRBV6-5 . CASRPGTGAYEQYF
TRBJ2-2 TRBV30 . CAWRVRDRVNTGELFF
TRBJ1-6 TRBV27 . CASSIQGYNSPLHF
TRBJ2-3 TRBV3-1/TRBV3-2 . CASSPLRAGFTDTQYF
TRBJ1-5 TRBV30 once CAWSSTPDSYQPQHF
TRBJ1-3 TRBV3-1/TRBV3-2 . CASSQVISGGRGNTIYF
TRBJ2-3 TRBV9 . CASSVGVSDADTQYF
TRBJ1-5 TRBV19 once CASSAEGGDQPQHF
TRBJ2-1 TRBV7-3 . CASSPRGGRTGSSYNEQFF
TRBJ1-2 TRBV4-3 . CASSQQGADGYTF
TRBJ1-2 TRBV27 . CASTGTGVYGYTF
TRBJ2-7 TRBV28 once CASSFFDRVYEQYF
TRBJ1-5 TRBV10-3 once CASSKDRESNQPQHF
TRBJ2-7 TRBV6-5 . CASSSPGQGVNEQYF
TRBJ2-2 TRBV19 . CASSLGTGGTGELFF
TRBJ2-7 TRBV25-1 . CASSADRSEQYF
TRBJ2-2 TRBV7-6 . CASREPGLEGGELFF
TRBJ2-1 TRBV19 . CASSTGRNLWDREGSYNEQFF
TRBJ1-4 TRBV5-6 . CASSVGTVATNEKLFF
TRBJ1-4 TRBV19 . CASSTNRGINEKLFF
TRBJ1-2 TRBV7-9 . CASSLNNRDRTNYGYTF
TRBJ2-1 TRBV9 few CASSVGTQRAGYNEQFF
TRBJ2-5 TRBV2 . CASSGVVEGATQETQYF
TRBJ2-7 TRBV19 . CASSPQGQGGEQYF
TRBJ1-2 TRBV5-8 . CASSLGRERTF
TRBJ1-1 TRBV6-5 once CASSELGAKAFF
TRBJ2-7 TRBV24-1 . CATSAGTPYEQYF
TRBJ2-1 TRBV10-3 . CASAGEDNEQFF
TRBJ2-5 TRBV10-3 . CAISELEETQYF
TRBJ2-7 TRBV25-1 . CASSEYIDSSYEQYF
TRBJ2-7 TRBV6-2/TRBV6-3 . CASSRIAGTENYEQYF
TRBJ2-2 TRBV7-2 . CASSFLSSGRNTGELFF
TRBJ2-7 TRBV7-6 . CASSLTSDGGYEQYF
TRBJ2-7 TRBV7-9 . CASSWWTGGDEQYF
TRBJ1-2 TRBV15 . CATSRDSEHERRGYTF
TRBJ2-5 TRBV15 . CATSGDYSGVQYF
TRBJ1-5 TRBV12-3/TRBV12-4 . CASSFRGEQPQHF
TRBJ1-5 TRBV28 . CASSFTGGNQPQHF
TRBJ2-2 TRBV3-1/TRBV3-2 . CASSQVSGSGVGELFF
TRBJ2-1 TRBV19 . CASSIVVDSYNEQFF
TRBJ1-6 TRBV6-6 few CASSSRAPLHF
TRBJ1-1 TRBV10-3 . CAISGGMNTEAFF
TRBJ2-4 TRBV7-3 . CASSSIPGQIQYF
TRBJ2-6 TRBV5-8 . CASGQAYSGANVLTF
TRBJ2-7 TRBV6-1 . CASSEALGQGAHEQYF
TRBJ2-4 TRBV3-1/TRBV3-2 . CASSQTLDDLNIQYF